This T cell receptor (beta chain) was retrieved from a study of T cells in narcolepsy. Data came from immunoSEQ multiplex PCR; TCRdb stores just in-frame clones and leaves some out. The table has some 30,000 clones, roughly three quarters seen once; the top ten hold around 0.96%. This clone appeared a few times. The germline V gene encodes CDR1 MNHNY and CDR2 SVGAGI (reference sequence). The CDR3 spans 13 residues. The germline V and J ends were trimmed by 5 bases and 1 base, with 8 bases remaining between them. The sequencing sample was made of CD45RA- memory CD4+ T cells from PBMCs. The rearrangement uses TRBV6-6 and TRBJ1-1; D is possibly TRBD1 (5 bases). The origin of this receptor is a human donor with narcolepsy. DNA for the CDR3: TGTGCCAGCAGTGTTAGGGGGAACACTGAAGCTTTCTTT. It is translated as CASSVRGNTEAFF.